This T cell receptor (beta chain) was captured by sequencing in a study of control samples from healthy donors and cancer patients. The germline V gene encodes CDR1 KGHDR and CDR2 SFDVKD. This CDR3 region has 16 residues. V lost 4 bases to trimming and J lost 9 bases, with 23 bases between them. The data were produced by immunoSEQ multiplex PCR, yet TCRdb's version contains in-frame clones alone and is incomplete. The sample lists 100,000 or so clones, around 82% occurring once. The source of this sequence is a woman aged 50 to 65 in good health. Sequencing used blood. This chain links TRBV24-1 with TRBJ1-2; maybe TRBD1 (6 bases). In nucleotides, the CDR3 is TGTGCCACCAGTGACCTACCTATCGGGGGCGAACTTAGCTACACCTTC. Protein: CATSDLPIGGELSYTF.